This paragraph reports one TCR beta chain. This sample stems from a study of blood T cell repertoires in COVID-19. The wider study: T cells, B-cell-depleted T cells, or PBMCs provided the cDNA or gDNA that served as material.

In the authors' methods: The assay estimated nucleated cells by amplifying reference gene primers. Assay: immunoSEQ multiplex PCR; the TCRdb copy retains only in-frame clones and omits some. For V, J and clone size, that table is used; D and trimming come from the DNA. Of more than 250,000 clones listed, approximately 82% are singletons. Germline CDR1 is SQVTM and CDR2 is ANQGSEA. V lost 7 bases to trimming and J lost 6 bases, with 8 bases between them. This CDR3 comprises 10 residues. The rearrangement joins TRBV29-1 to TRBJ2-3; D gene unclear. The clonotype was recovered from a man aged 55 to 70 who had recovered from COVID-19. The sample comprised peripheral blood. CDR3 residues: CSGRLDTQYF. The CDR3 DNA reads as TGCAGCGGCAGACTGGATACGCAGTATTTT.